This T cell receptor beta chain was sequenced during a study of immune evolution from preneoplasia to lung adenocarcinoma. Study at large: HLA loss of heterozygosity: less than 9% AIS, about 15% MIA, about 31% ADC, none AAH.

The CDR3 covers 15 residues. CDR1 is ENHRY and CDR2 is SYGVKD in the germline V gene. The V and J ends lost 11 bases and 4 bases, in that order; junction bases with no gene match: 16. A note on this clone: Its antigen remains unidentified.

The repertoire was sequenced with immunoSEQ multiplex PCR; TCRdb's copy has only in-frame clones and lacks some. Of approximately 4,000 clones in the sample, just over 85% were seen once. Study findings and constraints: Later-stage lesions appeared to have more T cells, more diversity, less clonality. From normal lung to invasive adenocarcinoma, top clone frequencies appeared to decrease. Compared with EGFR-mutant or double wild-type lesions, KRAS-mutant nodules were more clonal.

The TCR comes from an older donor with lung adenocarcinoma. Sequences were obtained from FFPE minimally invasive lung adenocarcinoma tissue. This chain links TRBV10-3 with TRBJ2-5; 7 nucleotides line up with TRBD2. CDR3 DNA sequence: TGTGCCTCCAGGGAGGGGAGGGCCGATACAGAGACCCAGTACTTC. It translates to CASREGRADTETQYF.